This T cell receptor (beta chain) stems from a study of CD8 T cells in Susac syndrome. Study-level results: Clonal expansion was absent from the CD4+ T cell repertoires in Susac syndrome.

Details on this clonotype: What it recognizes is unknown.

TCR beta sequencing covered blood CD8+ and CD4+ T cells. RNA totalling roughly 0.45 to 1 ug underwent reverse transcription with random hexamers. It was immunoSEQ multiplex PCR that amplified TCR beta CDR3 across 54 Vbeta and 13 Jbeta. TCRdb recomputed calls from the immunoSEQ multiplex PCR reads with MiXCR, one row per CDR3 protein. The repertoire consists of some 180,000 distinct CDR3 sequences, with roughly 94% occurring once and the leading ten covering approximately 0.099%. The receptor was derived from a human donor with Susac syndrome. The sample consisted of CD4+ T cells from PBMCs.

CDR3 sequence (DNA): TGTGCCAGCAGCGGGGGGACAGCGACCTTTAATCAGCCCCAGCATTTT. Protein product: CASSGGTATFNQPQHF. The gene calls are TRBV7-2 and TRBJ1-5; TRBD1 agrees at 7 bases. The V and J ends lost 5 bases and 4 bases, in that order; junction bases with no gene match: 11. Germline V lookup: CDR1 SGHTA, CDR2 FQGNSA. The CDR3 length is 16 residues. The variable domain in full, with the rest retrieved from reference TRBV7-2 and TRBJ1-5, is GAGVSQSPSNKVTEKGKDVELRCDPISGHTALYWYRQSLGQGLEFLIYFQGNSAPDKSGLPSDRFSAERTGGSVSTLTIQRTQQEDSAVYLCASSGGTATFNQPQHFGDGTRLSIL.